Listed here are 30 T cell receptor beta chains from one sample, sequenced in a study of Ad26.COV2.S vaccination and SARS-CoV-2 variants. The sample's treatment: roughly 19 received Ad26.COV2.S at low or high dose, single or two shots; several received placebo; per-sample allocation not given. The investigators took samples on day 63 after the first vaccine or placebo injection. TCRdb's table, derived via immunoSEQ multiplex PCR, lists solely in-frame clones and lacks some. The table records around 400,000 clones, more than 80% of them present only once. The sample in question was peripheral blood, obtained in a trial of Ad26.COV2.S vaccine versus placebo. The receptors stem from a person aged 18-60 years who received the Ad26.COV2.S COVID-19 vaccine or a placebo.

The chain has TRBV7-9 and TRBJ2-5; TRBD2 matches 8 bases. This CDR3 is 16 amino acids long. After removal of 5 bases from V and 4 bases from J, the junction contained 12 bases not matched to a gene. In germline, CDR1 is SEHNR, CDR2 FQNEAQ (reference sequence). Here the CDR3 DNA reads TGTGCCAGCAGCCTAAGGACTAGTCGGGAGGGAGAGACCCAGTACTTC. It yields the protein CASSLRTSREGETQYF.

The chain joins TRBV4-1 to TRBJ1-2; 12 bases match TRBD1. The CDR3 extends over 16 amino acids. Germline V gene data show CDR1 as MGHRA and CDR2 as YSYEKL. The junction had 8 bases not matched to a gene; V was cut back by 2 bases and J by 7 bases. The CDR3, as DNA: TGCGCCAGCAGCCAATACCTAGGGGACAGGGGGCTTGGCTACACCTTC. Encoded protein: CASSQYLGDRGLGYTF.

This chain connects TRBV30 to TRBJ2-5, with unresolved D. The germline V gene has CDR1 GTSNPN and CDR2 SVGIG (reference sequence). The CDR3 totals 20 residues. V was clipped by 3 bases and J by 2 bases, with 31 bases between them. The CDR3 region is CAWRGEEIGSRNTPQETQYF. CDR3 DNA: TGTGCCTGGAGGGGTGAAGAGATAGGATCCAGGAACACGCCACAAGAGACCCAGTACTTC.

Here the CDR3 DNA reads TGTGCCAGCAGCCCCGGACAGGGGGCGCGAGGGGCCAACGTCCTGACTTTC. It is translated as CASSPGQGARGANVLTF. V is TRBV4-2 and J is TRBJ2-6; 11 bases line up with TRBD1. V trimming: 4 bases; J trimming: 4 bases; junction bases outside the gene matches: 6. This CDR3 has 17 amino acids. Germline lookup yields CDR1 LGHNA and CDR2 YNFKEQ.

The sample holds one count of this clone. The CDR3 reads CASSFSYKNTEAFF. The CDR3 DNA is TGTGCCAGCAGCTTCTCCTACAAGAACACTGAAGCTTTCTTT. The genes are TRBV7-8 and TRBJ1-1; unclear D gene. Germline-derived CDR1 and CDR2 are SGHVS and FQNEAQ. V lost 3 bases and J 1 base, leaving 9 bases between the germline ends. The CDR3 consists of 14 residues. Full variable domain (missing parts from reference TRBV7-8 and TRBJ1-1): GAGVSQSPRYKVAKRGQDVALRCDPISGHVSLFWYQQALGQGPEFLTYFQNEAQLDKSGLPSDRFFAERPEGSVSTLKIQRTQQEDSAVYLCASSFSYKNTEAFFGQGTRLTVV.

The genes are TRBV24-1 and TRBJ1-5, with TRBD1 as a possible D gene (5 bases). Trimming shortened V by 9 bases and J by 1 base, and 9 bases separated the two germline ends. In germline, CDR1 is KGHDR, CDR2 SFDVKD. CDR3 length: 13 residues. The CDR3 loop reads CATGTVSNQPQHF. The CDR3 DNA reads TGTGCCACCGGGACGGTAAGCAATCAGCCCCAGCATTTT.

V is TRBV19 and J is TRBJ1-2, with D maybe TRBD1 (5 bases). The CDR3 runs to 14 residues. Trimming left V 5 bases short and J 4 bases short, with 14 bases between. Germline loops: CDR1 LNHDA, CDR2 SQIVND (reference sequence). CDR3 loop: CASSRTGSPYGYTF. In nucleotides, the CDR3 is TGTGCCAGTAGTCGAACAGGTTCCCCCTATGGCTACACCTTC.

The chain carries TRBV4-3 and TRBJ2-1, with 8 bases fitting TRBD2. The CDR3 extends over 15 amino acids. Germline V gene data show CDR1 as LGHNA and CDR2 as YSLEER. The V and J ends lost 1 base and 8 bases, in that order; junction bases with no gene match: 7. The CDR3 spells CASSQGAGGGDEQFF. The CDR3 coding sequence is TGCGCCAGCAGCCAAGGGGCGGGAGGAGGGGATGAGCAGTTCTTC.

V gene TRBV9 combines with J gene TRBJ2-1; D gene unclear. V lost 0 bases, J lost 6 bases, and 7 bases lay in between. Per the germline V gene, CDR1 is SGDLS and CDR2 is YYNGEE. The CDR3 is 13 amino acids. CDR3 loop: CASSVGLLNEQFF. The CDR3 coding sequence is TGTGCCAGCAGCGTAGGGCTACTCAATGAGCAGTTCTTC.

This chain links TRBV5-4 with TRBJ1-1; D unresolved. The CDR3 covers 13 residues. Trimming took 5 bases from V and 2 from J, leaving 10 bases between them. Germline-derived CDR1 and CDR2 are SGHNT and YYREEE (reference sequence). CDR3 amino acids: CASRFGTNTEAFF. The CDR3 coding sequence is TGTGCCAGCAGATTCGGCACTAACACTGAAGCTTTCTTT.

This clone has only one observation. The chain links TRBV28 to TRBJ2-7; D may match TRBD1 or TRBD2 (5 bases each). The germline gives CDR1 MDHEN, CDR2 SYDVKM. Trimming left V 3 bases short and J 2 bases short, with 17 bases between. The CDR3 is 16 amino acids. In DNA, the CDR3 is TGTGCCAGCAGTTTGTATACCGGGACGATAACCTACGAGCAGTACTTC. Protein: CASSLYTGTITYEQYF.

The chain recombines TRBV9 with TRBJ1-5; D perhaps matches TRBD1 (5 bases). Germline CDR1 is SGDLS and CDR2 is YYNGEE. This CDR3 has 14 amino acids. Trimming shortened V by 3 bases and J by 4 bases, and 11 bases separated the two germline ends. The CDR3 loop is CASSAQGGNQPQHF. DNA of the CDR3: TGTGCCAGCAGCGCCCAGGGCGGTAATCAGCCCCAGCATTTT.

The CDR3 nucleotides are TGCAGCGTTGATCCAGCTATGAACACTGAAGCTTTCTTT. Protein: CSVDPAMNTEAFF. The chain joins TRBV29-1 to TRBJ1-1; no firm D call. The CDR3 consists of 13 residues. Germline V lookup: CDR1 SQVTM, CDR2 ANQGSEA. Trimming stripped 3 bases from V and 0 bases from J, with 8 bases between.

The V call is TRBV6-6, the J call TRBJ2-2, with 13 bases matching TRBD2. The J segment lost 4 bases and the V segment lost 5 bases, leaving 13 bases of the junction unmatched. CDR1 is MNHNY, CDR2 SVGAGI, per germline (reference sequence). The CDR3 is 19 residues long. The CDR3 is CASSHILAGGPRATGELFF. Here the CDR3 DNA reads TGTGCCAGCAGTCATATACTAGCGGGAGGGCCTCGTGCCACCGGGGAGCTGTTTTTT.

This chain uses TRBV2 with TRBJ2-2; D is perhaps TRBD1 (6 bases). Trimming shortened V by 6 bases and J by 3 bases, and 17 bases separated the two germline ends. This CDR3 comprises 16 residues. Germline CDR1 SNHLY, CDR2 FYNNEI. CDR3 in amino acids: CASSQQGFSDTGELFF. In DNA, the CDR3 is TGTGCCAGCAGCCAGCAGGGGTTTTCGGACACCGGGGAGCTGTTTTTT.

This clone was seen just once. The chain links TRBV15 to TRBJ2-7, with TRBD2 matching 13 bases. The CDR3 sequence is 16 residues long. Germline-derived CDR1 and CDR2 are LNHNV and YYDKDF (reference sequence). J gave up 3 bases and V 2 bases, and 4 bases lay outside the gene matches. The CDR3 is CATSRLGTSGNYEQYF. As DNA, the CDR3 is TGTGCCACCAGCAGACTCGGGACTAGCGGGAACTACGAGCAGTACTTC.

The CDR3 protein is CASTDRANTGELFF. For the CDR3, the DNA is TGTGCCAGCACGGACAGGGCGAACACCGGGGAGCTGTTTTTT. The chain recombines TRBV2 with TRBJ2-2; 8 bases fit TRBD1. J gave up 0 bases and V 7 bases, and 1 base lay outside the gene matches. Germline loops: CDR1 SNHLY, CDR2 FYNNEI. The CDR3 has 14 amino acids. The variable domain in full, completed from reference TRBV2 and TRBJ2-2, reads EPEVTQTPSHQVTQMGQEVILRCVPISNHLYFYWYRQILGQKVEFLVSFYNNEISEKSEIFDDQFSVERPDGSNFTLKIRSTKLEDSAMYFCASTDRANTGELFFGEGSRLTVL.

The DNA for the CDR3 is TGTGCCAGCAGCCTCGGGACTAGCGGGACCTCTTCAGGGCAGTACTTC. It specifies CASSLGTSGTSSGQYF. The chain combines TRBV7-8 with TRBJ2-7; TRBD2 aligns across 13 bases. Trimming took 5 bases from V and 9 from J; bases not matched to a gene: 13. The CDR3 length is 16 residues. CDR1 is SGHVS, CDR2 FQNEAQ, per germline.

The chain joins TRBV15 to TRBJ2-5, with 7 nucleotides matching TRBD2. V lost 1 base and J lost 1; bases outside the gene matches: 3. The CDR3 length is 15 residues. Germline V lookup: CDR1 LNHNV, CDR2 YYDKDF (reference sequence). In nucleotides, the CDR3 is TGTGCCACCAGCAGAGGAGCGGGGCTCCAAGAGACCCAGTACTTC. This translates into CATSRGAGLQETQYF.

Only one count was recorded for this clone. This sequence joins TRBV9 and TRBJ2-1; D not resolved. The germline V gene has CDR1 SGDLS and CDR2 YYNGEE. The CDR3 runs to 14 residues. The V end lost 0 bases, the J end lost 5 bases, and 9 bases lay between the germline ends. The CDR3 loop is CASSVGLKNNEQFF. CDR3 nucleotide sequence: TGTGCCAGCAGCGTAGGACTGAAGAACAATGAGCAGTTCTTC.

The gene calls are TRBV3-1 (or the pseudogene TRBV3-2) and TRBJ2-6; no clear D gene. CDR3 size: 18 residues. Between the trimmed V and J ends, which lost 3 bases and 0 bases, there was a span of 15 bases. In germline, CDR1 is LGHDT, CDR2 YNNKEL (reference sequence). The CDR3 DNA sequence: TGTGCCAGCAGCCATAGCTCAGTCAGGCTCTCTGGGGCCAACGTCCTGACTTTC. Protein: CASSHSSVRLSGANVLTF.

The chain joins TRBV6-5 to TRBJ1-1; tentative D call: TRBD1 (5 bases). Germline CDR1 MNHEY, CDR2 SVGAGI. The CDR3 loop spans 11 amino acids. Trimming left V 7 bases short and J 5 bases short, with 8 bases between. The chain's CDR3 is CASNGGTEAFF. The CDR3 DNA follows: TGTGCCAGCAACGGGGGGACTGAAGCTTTCTTT.

V and J are TRBV30 and TRBJ2-1; a weak D match, TRBD1 (5 bases). In germline, CDR1 is GTSNPN, CDR2 SVGIG (reference sequence). The CDR3 spans 11 residues. Trimming took off 5 bases at V and 8 bases at J, with 10 bases between the two ends. The CDR3 sequence: CAWDSGHEQFF. Written as DNA, the CDR3 is TGTGCCTGGGACAGTGGGCATGAGCAGTTCTTC. Using reference TRBV30 and TRBJ2-1 for the parts outside the CDR3, the full variable domain is SQTIHQWPATLVQPVGSPLSLECTVEGTSNPNLYWYRQAAGRGLQLLFYSVGIGQISSEVPQNLSASRPQDRQFILSSKKLLLSDSGFYLCAWDSGHEQFFGPGTRLTVL.

The chain carries TRBV19 and TRBJ2-1; 8 bases are a match to TRBD2. Germline V gene data show CDR1 as LNHDA and CDR2 as SQIVND (reference sequence). V lost 7 bases and J lost 5; bases outside the gene matches: 4. This CDR3 is 13 amino acids long. The CDR3 loop is CASINSGNNEQFF. CDR3 sequence (DNA): TGTGCCAGTATCAATAGCGGGAACAATGAGCAGTTCTTC. Together with reference TRBV19 and TRBJ2-1, the CDR3 gives the full variable domain: DGGITQSPKYLFRKEGQNVTLSCEQNLNHDAMYWYRQDPGQGLRLIYYSQIVNDFQKGDIAEGYSVSREKKESFPLTVTSAQKNPTAFYLCASINSGNNEQFFGPGTRLTVL.

The chain carries TRBV10-3 and TRBJ2-7; TRBD1 agrees at 10 bases. V was pared by 6 bases and J by 9 bases, with 8 bases of the junction left unmatched. Germline assignment: CDR1 ENHRY and CDR2 SYGVKD. The length of the CDR3 is 13 residues. The CDR3 nucleotides are TGTGCCATCAGGCACGGGACAGGGGAGCCGCAGTACTTC. Protein: CAIRHGTGEPQYF.

This chain uses TRBV6-2 or TRBV6-3 with TRBJ1-1; D uncertain. Germline CDR1 reads MNHEY; CDR2 reads SVGEGT. V dropped 0 bases and J dropped 8 bases, with 13 bases sitting between them. The CDR3 sequence is 14 residues long. CDR3: CASSYSIRADEAFF. The CDR3 bases are TGTGCCAGCAGTTACTCGATAAGGGCCGACGAAGCTTTCTTT.

The V and J genes are TRBV4-1 and TRBJ2-7; D is undetermined. The CDR3 has 13 residues. V was trimmed by 2 bases and J by 7 bases, leaving 12 bases between them. Germline-derived CDR1 and CDR2 are MGHRA and YSYEKL. CDR3 DNA: TGCGCCAGCAGCCAATCCCTCAAGGGAGAGCAGTACTTC. Its protein is CASSQSLKGEQYF.

The chain links TRBV27 to TRBJ2-3; D gene ambiguous. CDR3 length: 15 amino acids. In germline, CDR1 is MNHEY, CDR2 SMNVEV (reference sequence). Trimming took off 6 bases at V and 2 bases at J, with 15 bases between the two ends. CDR3 nucleotide sequence: TGTGCCAGCAGCCACGACACCCACCCCACAGATACGCAGTATTTT. Translation: CASSHDTHPTDTQYF.

This sequence joins TRBV6-1 and TRBJ2-7, with 9 bases matching TRBD1. CDR3 length equals 13 residues. Per the germline V gene, CDR1 is MNHNS and CDR2 is SASEGT. Germline trimming cut 6 bases from V and 3 bases from J; bases unmatched to any gene: 3. The CDR3 region is CASRGTGNYEQYF. Here the CDR3 DNA reads TGTGCCAGCAGGGGGACAGGGAACTACGAGCAGTACTTC.

Remarks on this clone: The same CDR3 can be traced to other DNA sequences in this sample. This chain uses TRBV29-1 with TRBJ2-7; no clear D. This CDR3 has 14 amino acids. CDR1 SQVTM and CDR2 ANQGSEA come from the germline V gene. V was trimmed by 5 bases and J by 4 bases, leaving 18 bases between them. CDR3 DNA sequence: TGCAGCGTTTTAGTGCGAGGAGTTGCTTACGAGCAGTACTTC. Its translation: CSVLVRGVAYEQYF.